This T cell receptor beta chain was identified during a study of CD8+ T cells in alopecia areata. The authors sorted CD4+ and CD8+ T cells from PBMCs. With respect to this clone: At one end, the junction sequence differs from germline, possibly due to a read error.

Germline V gene lookup returns CDR1 SEHNR and CDR2 FQNEAQ (reference sequence). The CDR3 consists of 11 residues. Extracted from the samples, RNA was reverse transcribed into cDNA to serve as the sequencing template. Assay used: immunoSEQ multiplex PCR; TCRdb lists only in-frame clones, some missing. The sample includes 90,000 to 120,000 clones, under 60% of them seen just once. The sequence was obtained from a human donor with alopecia areata. The chain has TRBV7-9 and TRBJ2-1, with 10 bases matching TRBD2. Material for sequencing was NKG2D-low CD8+ T cells sorted from blood. The CDR3 bases are TGTGCCAGCAGCTCCTCCGGGACTAGCGTCTTC. Encoded protein: CASSSSGTSVF.